This T cell receptor beta chain comes out of a study of cytomegalovirus exposure and HLA in healthy donors. Study results and limitations: Previous analysis showed most TCR beta V segments were productive about 87% or about 30% of the time.

The V and J ends lost 5 bases and 5 bases, in that order; junction bases with no gene match: 8. This CDR3 is built from 17 residues. Germline values: CDR1 MDHEN, CDR2 SYDVKM. With regard to this clone: Its target is unknown.

With 60 Vbeta and 13 Jbeta primers, the PCR was carried out. The data were produced by immunoSEQ multiplex PCR, yet TCRdb's version contains in-frame clones alone and is incomplete. Its table lists tens of thousands of clones. Although they were nominally healthy when sampled, donors likely had unrecorded immune exposures. V usage is TRBV28 and J usage is TRBJ2-1, with 14 nucleotides matching TRBD2. Source material: PBMCs. The receptor's source is a man younger than 30 in good health and CMV-seropositive. The CDR3 sequence is CASSPFGLAGGHNEQFF. The CDR3 nucleotides read TGTGCCAGCAGTCCTTTCGGACTAGCGGGGGGACACAATGAGCAGTTCTTC.